The text below deals with one T cell receptor beta chain. Its antigen is currently unknown. Profiling relied on immunoSEQ multiplex PCR, and the TCRdb table lists in-frame clones only, not all of them. Altogether about 80,000 clones are present, roughly 86% being singletons, with the ten largest covering around 1%. The sample is drawn from a study of radiotherapy plus CTLA-4 blockade in lung cancer. About the study: Of the patients, about 17% showed objective responses and around 29% attained disease control. Overall study results and limits: Some TCR clones had been derived from tumors. These clones expanded in peripheral blood after radiotherapy plus ipilimumab. Interferon-beta, together with early blood T cell clone dynamics, reportedly best predicted response.

Patients had chemo-refractory metastatic non-small-cell lung cancer and received focal radiation plus CTLA-4 blockade that used ipilimumab. Germline V lookup: CDR1 SGHTA, CDR2 FQGNSA. V lost 5 bases, J lost 8 bases, and 9 bases lay in between. The CDR3 loop spans 11 amino acids. The chain joins TRBV7-2 to TRBJ1-2; no firm D call. The receptor was isolated from a human donor with non-small cell lung cancer who had stable disease on radiotherapy plus ipilimumab. The sample consisted of peripheral blood, taken from a patient treated with radiotherapy plus ipilimumab. The CDR3 region is CASSPAGGYTF. The CDR3, as DNA: TGTGCCAGCAGCCCCGCCGGGGGCTACACCTTC.